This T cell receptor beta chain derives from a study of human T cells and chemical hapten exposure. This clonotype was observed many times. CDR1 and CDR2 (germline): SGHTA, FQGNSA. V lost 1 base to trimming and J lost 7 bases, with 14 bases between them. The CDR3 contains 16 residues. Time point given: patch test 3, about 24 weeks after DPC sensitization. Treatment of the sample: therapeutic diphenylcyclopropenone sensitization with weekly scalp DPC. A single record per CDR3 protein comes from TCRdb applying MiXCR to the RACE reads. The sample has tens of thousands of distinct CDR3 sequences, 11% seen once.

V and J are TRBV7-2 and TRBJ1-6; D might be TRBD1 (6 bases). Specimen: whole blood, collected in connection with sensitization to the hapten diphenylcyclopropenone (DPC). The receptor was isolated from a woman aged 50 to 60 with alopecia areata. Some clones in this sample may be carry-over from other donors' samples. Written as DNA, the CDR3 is TGTGCCAGCAGCTTAGGTCGTGGACAGCGAAATTCACCCCTCCACTTT. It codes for CASSLGRGQRNSPLHF.